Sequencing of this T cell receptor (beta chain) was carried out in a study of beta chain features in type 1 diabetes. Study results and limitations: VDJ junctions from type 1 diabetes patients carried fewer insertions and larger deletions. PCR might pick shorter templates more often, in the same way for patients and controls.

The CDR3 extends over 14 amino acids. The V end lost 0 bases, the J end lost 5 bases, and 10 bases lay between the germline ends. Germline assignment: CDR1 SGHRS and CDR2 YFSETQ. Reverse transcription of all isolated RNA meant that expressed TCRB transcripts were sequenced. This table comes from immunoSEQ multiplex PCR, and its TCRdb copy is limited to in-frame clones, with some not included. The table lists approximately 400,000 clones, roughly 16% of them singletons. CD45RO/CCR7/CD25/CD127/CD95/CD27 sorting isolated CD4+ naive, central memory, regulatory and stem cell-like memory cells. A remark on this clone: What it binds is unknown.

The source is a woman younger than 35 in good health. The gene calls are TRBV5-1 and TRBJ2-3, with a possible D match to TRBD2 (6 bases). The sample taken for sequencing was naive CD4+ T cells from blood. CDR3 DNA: TGCGCCAGCAGCTTGGTAAATAGCGGAGATACGCAGTATTTT. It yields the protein CASSLVNSGDTQYF.